The rows below give T cell receptor beta chains drawn from one sample of a study of PD-1 blockade in classical Hodgkin lymphoma. The table came from immunoSEQ multiplex PCR; TCRdb's copy has only in-frame clones and leaves some out. The sample contains approximately 60,000 clones, approximately 88% of which appear only once. Source: peripheral blood mononuclear cells (PBMCs), taken at baseline. The receptors were gathered from a human donor with classical Hodgkin lymphoma. Both conserved end residues are part of each CDR3. A D gene is named only where the DNA matches it firmly. The size field is filled for only some rows; it gives once, few, many or a size class.

V gene	J gene	D gene	clone size	CDR3 DNA	CDR3 protein
TRBV4-1	TRBJ1-2	-	-	TGCGCCAGCAGCCAAGAGGTCGGGTATAACTATGGCTACACCTTC	CASSQEVGYNYGYTF
TRBV19	TRBJ1-1	TRBD1	few	TGTGCCAGTAGTACGCTCCTCACAGGGGCGGTGAACACTGAAGCTTTCTTT	CASSTLLTGAVNTEAFF
TRBV10-3	TRBJ2-7	-	-	TGTGCCATCAGTGAGTCGGGTTTGCAGGGCGCGTACGAGCAGTACTTC	CAISESGLQGAYEQYF
TRBV10-2	TRBJ1-1	-	-	TGCGCCAGCAGTGAGACGGACGGGGGCCCTGAAGCTTTCTTT	CASSETDGGPEAFF
TRBV30	TRBJ2-1	-	-	TGTGCCTGGAGTGGGTCCGTCGCTTCCTACAATGAGCAGTTCTTC	CAWSGSVASYNEQFF
TRBV5-5	TRBJ2-7	TRBD1	-	TGTGCCAGCAGCTTGTGGGACAGTGAATCCTACGAGCAGTACTTC	CASSLWDSESYEQYF
TRBV6-5	TRBJ1-5	-	few	TGTGCCAGCAGTTACTCGACGGCAGGGGATCAGCCCCAGCATTTT	CASSYSTAGDQPQHF
TRBV11-3	TRBJ2-1	TRBD2	-	TGTGCCAGCAGCTTAGTTAGCGGGGGGATCGGTGAGCAGTTCTTC	CASSLVSGGIGEQFF
TRBV5-4	TRBJ2-3	-	-	TGTGCCAGCAGCTTGTCAGGGTTGGGAGATACGCAGTATTTT	CASSLSGLGDTQYF
TRBV9	TRBJ2-7	TRBD1	-	TGTGCCAGCAGCGTATGGGACAGGGGGCACGAGCAGTACTTC	CASSVWDRGHEQYF
TRBV6-4	TRBJ1-6	TRBD1	few	TGTGCCAGCAGTCCGGGACAGGAAAATTCACCCCTCCACTTT	CASSPGQENSPLHF
TRBV7-9	TRBJ2-2	-	-	TGTGCCAGCAGCTTCAAGTGGGGGCCCGGGGAGCTGTTTTTT	CASSFKWGPGELFF
TRBV19	TRBJ2-3	-	-	TGTGCCAGTACGGTGGGGGATACGCAGTATTTT	CASTVGDTQYF
TRBV5-5	TRBJ1-2	-	-	TGTGCCAGCAGCTTGGATTCCCCATTCATCGGCGATGGCTACACCTTC	CASSLDSPFIGDGYTF
TRBV2	TRBJ1-4	TRBD1	-	TGTGCCAGCACAATGGGGACAGGGTACAATGAAAAACTGTTTTTT	CASTMGTGYNEKLFF
TRBV5-1	TRBJ2-5	-	-	TGCGCCAGCAGCCCGTTGTCGGGGACTTTGGAGACCCAGTACTTC	CASSPLSGTLETQYF
TRBV29-1	TRBJ2-7	TRBD1	-	TGCAGCGTTGGTATAACAGGGGGCTACGAGCAGTACTTC	CSVGITGGYEQYF
TRBV5-4	TRBJ1-6	-	once	TGTGCCAGCAGCCAAGCAGGTTCCGAATATAATTCACCCCTCCACTTT	CASSQAGSEYNSPLHF
TRBV7-6	TRBJ2-2	TRBD2	-	TGTGCCAGCAGCTTGTGGACTAGCGGGGGCCAACTCACCGGGGAGCTGTTTTTT	CASSLWTSGGQLTGELFF
TRBV13	TRBJ2-5	TRBD2	-	TGTGCCAGCAGCTCCGGGACTAGCGTGGAGACCCAGTACTTC	CASSSGTSVETQYF
TRBV4-1	TRBJ1-2	TRBD1	-	TGCGCCAGCAGCCACCAAACAGGGGAATATGGCTACACCTTC	CASSHQTGEYGYTF
TRBV6-5	TRBJ1-2	TRBD1	few	TGTGCCAGCAGCAAGGGGGCCTCTGGCTATGGCTACACCTTC	CASSKGASGYGYTF
TRBV2	TRBJ1-5	-	-	TGTGCCAGCAGTGAGCAGGGGATCAATCAGCCCCAGCATTTT	CASSEQGINQPQHF
TRBV7-2	TRBJ2-7	-	-	TGTGCCAGCAGCTTAGGTCTTTGGGGCAGCTCCTACGAGCAGTACTTC	CASSLGLWGSSYEQYF
TRBV30	TRBJ1-2	-	-	TGTGCCTGGAGTGGGTCCCAGCAGGGATATGGCTACACCTTC	CAWSGSQQGYGYTF
TRBV7-3	TRBJ2-2	TRBD1	-	TGTGCCAGCAGCCTGGGACAGGGGAACACCGGGGAGCTGTTTTTT	CASSLGQGNTGELFF
TRBV7-2	TRBJ1-5	-	-	TGTGCCAGCAGCTTCGGGGGGGATCAGCCCCAGCATTTT	CASSFGGDQPQHF
TRBV19	TRBJ2-1	TRBD2	-	TGTGCCAGTAAGACGGCTAGCGGGGGGAGGAGGAATGAGCAGTTCTTC	CASKTASGGRRNEQFF
TRBV6-1	TRBJ2-7	-	-	TGTGCCAGCAGTGAGAGAGGGAGCTCCTACGAGCAGTACTTC	CASSERGSSYEQYF
TRBV11-3	TRBJ1-1	-	-	TGTGCCAGCAGCTTCACAGGGAACACTGAAGCTTTCTTT	CASSFTGNTEAFF
TRBV18	TRBJ2-2	-	-	TGTGCCAGCTCACCACCGAACGACGGGACCGGGGAGCTGTTTTTT	CASSPPNDGTGELFF
TRBV10-2	TRBJ2-1	-	-	TGCGCCAGCAGTGAGTTCGGCCTTGAGCAGTTCTTC	CASSEFGLEQFF
TRBV9	TRBJ1-2	-	-	TGTGCCAGCAGCGCCGTGAGCTATGGCTACACCTTC	CASSAVSYGYTF
TRBV5-6	TRBJ1-1	-	-	TGTGCCAGCAGCAGACAGAAAATGAACACTGAAGCTTTCTTT	CASSRQKMNTEAFF
TRBV6-1	TRBJ1-2	-	-	TGTGCCAGCAGTGAAGGACGAGGCAGTCGACAGGATGGCTACACCTTC	CASSEGRGSRQDGYTF
TRBV7-9	TRBJ2-3	TRBD2	-	TGTGCCAGCAGCCCCAAGCCTAGCGGGAGGTACACAGATACGCAGTATTTT	CASSPKPSGRYTDTQYF
TRBV7-9	TRBJ2-2	-	-	TGTGCCAGCAGCTCCGGTCTGGGGGCGGGCACCGGGGAGCTGTTTTTT	CASSSGLGAGTGELFF
TRBV25-1	TRBJ2-7	TRBD1	-	TGTGCCAGCAGTGATCGGACAGGGCGACAGGACGAGCAGTACTTC	CASSDRTGRQDEQYF
TRBV6-9	TRBJ2-2	-	-	TGTGCCAGCAGAGACGGGGAGCTGTTTTTT	CASRDGELFF
TRBV7-2	TRBJ2-7	-	-	TGTGCCAGCAGCCCCTTCGGTGCTTCCTACGAGCAGTACTTC	CASSPFGASYEQYF
TRBV27	TRBJ2-2	-	-	TGTGCCACGGGACCGCTGAACACCGGGGAGCTGTTTTTT	CATGPLNTGELFF
TRBV6-4	TRBJ2-3	TRBD2	-	TGTGCCAGCAGTGACTCTAGCGGGGGGGCCGGCACAGATACGCAGTATTTT	CASSDSSGGAGTDTQYF
TRBV5-8	TRBJ2-1	-	-	TGTGCCAGCAGCCGACTCGGGGAGTCCTACAATGAGCAGTTCTTC	CASSRLGESYNEQFF
TRBV6-1	TRBJ2-1	TRBD1	-	TGTGCCAGCAGCACTAAAACAGGGGGCGGGGAGCAGTTCTTC	CASSTKTGGGEQFF
TRBV11-2	TRBJ1-6	-	-	TGTGCCAGAACCTCGAGGGTACCCACCTATAATTCACCCCTCCACTTT	CARTSRVPTYNSPLHF
TRBV19	TRBJ1-6	-	-	TGTGCCAGTAGTATCTTAGGGAACAATTCACCCCTCCACTTT	CASSILGNNSPLHF
TRBV5-1	TRBJ2-1	TRBD2	-	TGCGCCAGCAGCTGGGGACTAGCGGGGAGAAATGAGCAGTTCTTC	CASSWGLAGRNEQFF
TRBV30	TRBJ2-2	-	few	TGTGCCTGGAGGCAGATGAACACCGGGGAGCTGTTTTTT	CAWRQMNTGELFF
TRBV7-3	TRBJ2-1	-	-	TGTGCCAGCAGCTCGGGGGACATAGCTAGCAATGAGCAGTTCTTC	CASSSGDIASNEQFF
TRBV11-2	TRBJ1-3	-	-	TGTGCCAGCAGCCGATTTACTAGGGGGGATGGAAACACCATATATTTT	CASSRFTRGDGNTIYF
TRBV7-2	TRBJ1-5	-	-	TGTGCCAGCAGCTCCCGGGGCAGTCCGGGCCCCCAGCATTTT	CASSSRGSPGPQHF
TRBV7-7	TRBJ2-5	-	-	TGTGCCAGCAGCTTAGTGCCCAGGGGGGCCGCGTACCAAGAGACCCAGTACTTC	CASSLVPRGAAYQETQYF
TRBV14	TRBJ2-3	TRBD2	-	TGTGCCAGCAGCCAAGTCGTAGCGGGGATAACAGATACGCAGTATTTT	CASSQVVAGITDTQYF
TRBV27	TRBJ2-7	TRBD2	-	TGTGCCAGCAGTTTACGGGGAGGGATCTACGAGCAGTACTTC	CASSLRGGIYEQYF
TRBV9	TRBJ1-1	-	once	TGTGCCAGCACTACACTTACACAGGGACCTGAAGCTTTCTTT	CASTTLTQGPEAFF